This T cell receptor beta chain appears in the sequencing data of a study of a mutant IDH1 vaccine in newly diagnosed glioma. In the study overall: Therapy received beforehand was radiotherapy, temozolomide, or both, with most patients given both.

Remarks on this clone: Its antigen is as yet unknown.

The time point denotes: week 47, end of study. Vaccinated patients received 300 ug of mutant IDH1 20-mer peptide per dose, with topical imiquimod. Germline-derived CDR1 and CDR2 are SGHRS and YFSETQ. V lost 0 bases to trimming and J lost 6 bases, with 15 bases between them. The CDR3 extends over 15 amino acids. Points from the study as a whole: Pseudoprogression looked unconnected to shifts in top peripheral T cell clonotypes.

Only in-frame clones appear in the TCRdb table, and some are missing; sequencing was by immunoSEQ multiplex PCR. Of over 50,000 clones listed, over 75% are singletons. The sample consisted of PBMCs, taken from a glioma patient whose treatment included an IDH1 peptide vaccine. J is TRBJ1-1 and V is TRBV5-1; D might be TRBD1 (6 bases). The sequence came from a woman aged 40-49 years with glioma. Some clones in this sample may be carry-over from other donors' samples. CDR3 protein: CASSLEGGHFAEAFF. The CDR3 nucleotides read TGCGCCAGCAGCTTGGAAGGGGGGCACTTCGCTGAAGCTTTCTTT.